This is a list of T cell receptor beta chains from one sample in a study of blood T cell repertoires in COVID-19. Measured with immunoSEQ multiplex PCR; TCRdb has only the in-frame clones, and not every one. The sample includes some 360,000 clones, about 89% of them seen just once. Sequenced: peripheral blood. These receptor sequences come from a woman aged 55-69 years with COVID-19, enrolled during active disease. Both conserved end residues are part of each CDR3. D genes are given only for firm matches. For some rows the clone size is stated as once, few or many, or as a class when expanded; others skip it.

TRBJ2-1	NA	14	TRBV6-5	NA	CASKQAVPYNEQFF	TGTGCCAGCAAGCAAGCGGTCCCCTACAATGAGCAGTTCTTC
TRBJ1-6	TRBD1	16	TRBV9	NA	CASSTLGQGDNSPLHF	TGTGCCAGCAGCACTCTTGGACAGGGGGATAATTCACCCCTCCACTTT
TRBJ2-5	NA	14	TRBV5-1	NA	CASSFLGAGETQYF	TGCGCCAGCAGTTTCCTAGGGGCGGGGGAGACCCAGTACTTC
TRBJ1-1	NA	13	TRBV18	NA	CASSPQSNTEAFF	TGTGCCAGCTCACCGCAGTCGAACACTGAAGCTTTCTTT
TRBJ2-1	TRBD2	15	TRBV18	NA	CASSLAGSSYNEQFF	TGTGCCAGCTCATTAGCGGGGTCTTCCTACAATGAGCAGTTCTTC
TRBJ1-1	TRBD1	14	TRBV19	few	CASRRQGVITEAFF	TGTGCCAGTAGACGACAGGGGGTTATCACTGAAGCTTTCTTT
TRBJ1-1	TRBD1	14	TRBV10-3	NA	CAIRNGQGYTEAFF	TGTGCCATCAGGAATGGACAGGGGTACACTGAAGCTTTCTTT
TRBJ1-2	NA	17	TRBV27	few	CASSLSGGRASNYGYTF	TGTGCCAGCAGTTTATCAGGAGGAAGGGCATCCAACTATGGCTACACCTTC
TRBJ1-2	NA	15	TRBV5-1	NA	CASSPTPGWIYGYTF	TGCGCCAGCAGCCCGACGCCAGGATGGATCTATGGCTACACCTTC
TRBJ2-7	TRBD1	13	TRBV29-1	NA	CSVAGQGFYEQYF	TGCAGCGTCGCTGGACAGGGCTTCTACGAGCAGTACTTC
TRBJ2-5	NA	14	TRBV18	NA	CASSPPGRKETQYF	TGTGCCAGCTCACCACCGGGGAGGAAAGAGACCCAGTACTTC
TRBJ2-1	TRBD2	16	TRBV5-1	NA	CASSYQLAGGNNEQFF	TGCGCCAGCAGCTATCAACTAGCGGGGGGAAACAATGAGCAGTTCTTC
TRBJ1-2	NA	13	TRBV12-3/TRBV12-4	NA	CASSLGTGYGYTF	TGTGCCAGCAGTTTAGGGACTGGCTATGGCTACACCTTC
TRBJ1-2	NA	16	TRBV7-3	NA	CASSLGDSGVLYGYTF	TGTGCCAGCAGCCTCGGGGATTCTGGAGTTTTGTATGGCTACACCTTC
TRBJ1-2	TRBD1	15	TRBV19	NA	CASSITGQGAYGYTF	TGTGCCAGTAGTATTACCGGACAGGGCGCCTATGGCTACACCTTC
TRBJ1-1	TRBD1	23	TRBV28	NA	CASSLGSFDVLDRGYWGATEAFF	TGTGCCAGCAGTTTAGGCAGTTTTGATGTTTTGGACAGGGGGTACTGGGGGGCTACTGAAGCTTTCTTT
TRBJ2-3	NA	12	TRBV19	NA	CASSRRTDTQYF	TGTGCCAGTAGTCGTCGCACAGATACGCAGTATTTT
TRBJ2-2	TRBD2	16	TRBV4-1	NA	CASSVSGGRETGELFF	TGCGCCAGCAGCGTCTCCGGTGGGAGGGAGACCGGGGAGCTGTTTTTT
TRBJ1-1	NA	14	TRBV6-6	NA	CASSTGIRNTEAFF	TGTGCCAGCAGTACAGGGATTCGGAACACTGAAGCTTTCTTT
TRBJ1-6	TRBD1	16	TRBV9	NA	CASSAQGALANSPLHF	TGTGCCAGCAGCGCACAGGGGGCGCTGGCCAATTCACCCCTCCACTTT
TRBJ2-2	NA	12	TRBV9	few	CASSTGTGELFF	TGTGCCAGCAGTACGGGCACCGGGGAGCTGTTTTTT
TRBJ1-5	NA	14	TRBV2	NA	CASTVTASNQPQHF	TGTGCCAGCACCGTGACAGCGAGCAATCAGCCCCAGCATTTT
TRBJ1-1	TRBD1	15	TRBV5-1	NA	CASSLRGTGFTEAFF	TGCGCCAGCAGCCTGAGGGGGACAGGGTTCACTGAAGCTTTCTTT
TRBJ2-7	NA	11	TRBV21-1	NA	CASSKYYEQYF	TGTGCCAGCAGCAAATACTACGAGCAGTACTTC
TRBJ2-5	TRBD2	17	TRBV7-9	NA	CASSLGLAGTPQETQYF	TGTGCCAGCAGCTTAGGACTAGCGGGGACCCCACAAGAGACCCAGTACTTC
TRBJ2-2	TRBD2	16	TRBV9	few	CASSELAGGPTGELFF	TGTGCCAGCAGCGAACTAGCGGGGGGTCCGACCGGGGAGCTGTTTTTT
TRBJ1-6	NA	14	TRBV5-1	NA	CASSLTASNSPLHF	TGCGCCAGCAGCTTGACAGCTTCGAATTCACCCCTCCACTTT
TRBJ2-7	NA	14	TRBV5-1	NA	CASSLQPGGDEQYF	TGCGCCAGCAGCTTGCAGCCGGGGGGCGACGAGCAGTACTTC
TRBJ1-2	TRBD1	14	TRBV18	NA	CASSPPGQFFGYTF	TGTGCCAGCTCACCTCCGGGACAGTTCTTTGGCTACACCTTC
TRBJ1-4	NA	16	TRBV19	NA	CASSTPATGFDEKLFF	TGTGCCAGTAGTACCCCAGCCACAGGGTTCGATGAAAAACTGTTTTTT
TRBJ1-2	TRBD1	14	TRBV19	once	CASSWDRGGYGYTF	TGTGCCAGTAGTTGGGACAGGGGTGGGTATGGCTACACCTTC
TRBJ2-3	TRBD1	17	TRBV5-1	NA	CASSLATTGGARDTQYF	TGCGCCAGCAGCTTGGCCACGACAGGGGGTGCCCGGGATACGCAGTATTTT
TRBJ2-1	NA	12	TRBV5-5	few	CASSSVRGEQFF	TGTGCCAGCAGTTCCGTTAGGGGTGAGCAGTTCTTC
TRBJ2-7	TRBD1	13	TRBV6-5	NA	CASLGTVSYEQYF	TGTGCCAGTTTAGGGACAGTCTCCTACGAGCAGTACTTC
TRBJ1-3	NA	15	TRBV6-5	NA	CASSNLQGSGNTIYF	TGTGCCAGCAGCAACTTACAGGGATCTGGAAACACCATATATTTT
TRBJ1-5	TRBD1	15	TRBV2	few	CASTPETGDHQPQHF	TGTGCCAGCACCCCGGAGACAGGGGATCATCAGCCCCAGCATTTT
TRBJ2-3	TRBD2	16	TRBV11-3	NA	CASSSRLAGATDTQYF	TGTGCCAGCAGCTCCAGACTAGCGGGGGCGACAGATACGCAGTATTTT
TRBJ2-2	NA	14	TRBV7-9	few	CASSQRANTGELFF	TGTGCCAGCAGCCAACGGGCGAACACCGGGGAGCTGTTTTTT
TRBJ2-1	NA	17	TRBV4-1	NA	CASSHPGAGAFYNEQFF	TGCGCCAGCAGCCACCCGGGGGCGGGGGCCTTTTACAATGAGCAGTTCTTC
TRBJ2-5	TRBD2	16	TRBV6-1	NA	CASSELSGGAWETQYF	TGTGCCAGCAGTGAACTCAGCGGGGGGGCTTGGGAGACCCAGTACTTC